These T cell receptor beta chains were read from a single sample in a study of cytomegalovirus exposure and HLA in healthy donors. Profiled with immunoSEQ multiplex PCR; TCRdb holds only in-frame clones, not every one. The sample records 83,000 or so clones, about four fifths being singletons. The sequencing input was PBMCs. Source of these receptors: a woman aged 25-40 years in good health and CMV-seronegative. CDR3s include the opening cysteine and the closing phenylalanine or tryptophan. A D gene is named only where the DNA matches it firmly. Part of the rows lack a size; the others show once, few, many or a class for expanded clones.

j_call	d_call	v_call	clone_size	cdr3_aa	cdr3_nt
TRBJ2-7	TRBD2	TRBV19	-	CASSASGTSGTKQYF	TGTGCCAGTAGCGCCTCCGGGACTAGCGGGACTAAGCAGTACTTC
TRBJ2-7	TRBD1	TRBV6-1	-	CASSEIRGQGIFYEQYF	TGTGCCAGCAGTGAAATCCGGGGACAGGGGATCTTCTACGAGCAGTACTTC
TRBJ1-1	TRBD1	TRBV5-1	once	CASSTGQGNTEAFF	TGCGCCAGCAGCACGGGACAGGGGAACACTGAAGCTTTCTTT
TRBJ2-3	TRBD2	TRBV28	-	CASSVAGGPPPADTQYF	TGTGCCAGCAGCGTAGCGGGAGGACCTCCCCCGGCAGATACGCAGTATTTT
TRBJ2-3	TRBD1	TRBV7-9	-	CASSKQGGVGDTQYF	TGTGCCAGCAGCAAACAGGGGGGTGTGGGAGATACGCAGTATTTT
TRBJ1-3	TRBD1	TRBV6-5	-	CASTSRGLVGNTIYF	TGTGCCAGCACCTCCAGGGGGCTAGTCGGAAACACCATATATTTT
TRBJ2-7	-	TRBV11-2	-	CASSLGQGGTYEQYF	TGTGCCAGCAGCTTAGGGCAGGGTGGGACCTACGAGCAGTACTTC
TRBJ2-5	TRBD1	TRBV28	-	CASITTGTGATQYF	TGTGCCAGTATAACCACCGGGACAGGGGCGACCCAGTACTTC
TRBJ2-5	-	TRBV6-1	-	CASSEWNIGIPRTEEETQYF	TGTGCCAGCAGTGAATGGAATATTGGGATCCCCAGGACTGAGGAGGAGACCCAGTACTTC
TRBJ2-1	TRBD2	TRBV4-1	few	CASSQDFPLAGVRQFF	TGCGCCAGCAGCCAAGATTTCCCCCTTGCGGGAGTAAGGCAGTTCTTC
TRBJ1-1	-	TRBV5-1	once	CASSLQENTEAFF	TGCGCCAGCAGCTTACAGGAGAACACTGAAGCTTTCTTT
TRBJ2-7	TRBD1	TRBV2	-	CASSGTGRPYEQYF	TGTGCCAGCAGCGGGACAGGTCGACCCTACGAGCAGTACTTC
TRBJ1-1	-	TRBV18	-	CASSPPGRRDTEAFF	TGTGCCAGCTCACCACCGGGCAGGCGCGACACTGAAGCTTTCTTT
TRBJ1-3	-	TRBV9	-	CASNPGRTSGNTIYF	TGTGCCAGCAACCCCGGGAGGACGTCTGGAAACACCATATATTTT
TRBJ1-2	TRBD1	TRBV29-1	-	CSVGATGGAGYGYTF	TGCAGCGTGGGGGCTACAGGGGGCGCGGGCTATGGCTACACCTTC
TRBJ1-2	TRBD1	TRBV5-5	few	CASSLSGTGNRLGYTF	TGTGCCAGCAGCCTATCCGGGACAGGGAATCGATTAGGCTACACCTTC
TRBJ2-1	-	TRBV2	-	CASSPNGRGYNEQFF	TGTGCCAGCAGTCCAAACGGACGGGGCTACAATGAGCAGTTCTTC
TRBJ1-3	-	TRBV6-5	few	CASSLSVTPGNTIYF	TGTGCCAGCAGTTTATCCGTAACTCCAGGAAACACCATATATTTT
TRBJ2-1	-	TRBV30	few	CALVEVEQFF	TGTGCCCTAGTCGAGGTTGAGCAGTTCTTC
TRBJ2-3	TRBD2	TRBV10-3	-	CAIRSGRATDTQYF	TGTGCCATCAGATCGGGGAGGGCCACAGATACGCAGTATTTT
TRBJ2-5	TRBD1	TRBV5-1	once	CASSSTGDLRETQYF	TGCGCCAGCAGCTCGACAGGGGACCTTAGGGAGACCCAGTACTTC
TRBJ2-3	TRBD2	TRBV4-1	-	CASSQEGLAVGRHTQYF	TGCGCCAGCAGCCAAGAAGGACTAGCGGTAGGGAGACATACGCAGTATTTT
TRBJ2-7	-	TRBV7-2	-	CASSLARVHEQYF	TGTGCCAGCAGCTTAGCTCGGGTACACGAGCAGTACTTC
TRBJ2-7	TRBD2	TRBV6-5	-	CASRVAAGGPGEQYF	TGTGCCAGCAGGGTTGCGGCGGGAGGGCCTGGAGAGCAGTACTTC
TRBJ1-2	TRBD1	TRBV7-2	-	CASSSYRGYGYTF	TGTGCCAGCAGCTCATACAGGGGGTATGGCTACACCTTC
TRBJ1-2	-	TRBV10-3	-	CAIRPQESYGYTF	TGTGCCATCAGACCACAAGAATCCTATGGCTACACCTTC